Presented here are 26 T cell receptor beta chains from one specimen sequenced in a study of T cell changes during pregnancy in multiple sclerosis. Measured with immunoSEQ multiplex PCR; TCRdb has only the in-frame clones, and not every one. The sample has some 100,000 clones, around 92% seen once. Material: peripheral blood, obtained in the second trimester of pregnancy. The receptor set was obtained from a female donor with multiple sclerosis, enrolled in a pregnancy study.

There are a few counts of this clone. The genes are TRBV19 and TRBJ1-1; D is unclear. V lost 6 bases and J 7 bases, leaving 9 bases between the germline ends. This CDR3 is 11 amino acids long. Germline CDR1 and CDR2: LNHDA and SQIVND (reference sequence). The CDR3 region has the DNA TGTGCCAGTAGGGGTTCTAGTGAAGCTTTCTTT. This encodes CASRGSSEAFF.

The rearrangement joins TRBV19 to TRBJ2-2; TRBD2 matches at 7 bases. V lost 10 bases and J lost 5; bases outside the gene matches: 13. CDR1 LNHDA and CDR2 SQIVND come from the germline V gene (reference sequence). CDR3 length: 15 residues. Written as DNA, the CDR3 is TGTGCCACCTCCCCACGGGAGGTAGGTACCGGGGAGCTGTTTTTT. Encoded protein: CATSPREVGTGELFF.

The J gene is TRBJ2-7, the V gene TRBV27, with 10 bases fitting TRBD1. The CDR3 is 16 amino acids. The germline gives CDR1 MNHEY, CDR2 SMNVEV (reference sequence). Trimming cost V 6 bases and J 1 base; bases outside gene matches: 9. The CDR3 nucleotides read TGTGCCAGCAGCCCCCGGGACAGGGGACCTTCCTACGAGCAGTACTTC. The encoded protein is CASSPRDRGPSYEQYF.

This clone showed up just once. The V call is TRBV5-1, the J call TRBJ2-5; no definite D call. The CDR3 is 13 amino acids. Trimming cost V 2 bases and J 1 base, with 6 bases left between them. The germline V gene has CDR1 SGHRS and CDR2 YFSETQ. CDR3 residues: CASSFSPQETQYF. Here the CDR3 DNA reads TGCGCCAGCAGCTTTTCTCCCCAAGAGACCCAGTACTTC.

The rearrangement joins TRBV5-4 to TRBJ2-2; D is uncertain. CDR1 and CDR2 (germline): SGHNT, YYREEE (reference sequence). This CDR3 has 14 residues. V was clipped by 0 bases and J by 6 bases, with 9 bases between them. CDR3 in DNA: TGTGCCAGCAGCTTGGACGGGTTTTCCGGGGAGCTGTTTTTT. This translates into CASSLDGFSGELFF.

The chain carries TRBV6-1 and TRBJ1-1; D perhaps matches TRBD1 (5 bases). The germline V gene has CDR1 MNHNS and CDR2 SASEGT. The germline V and J ends were trimmed by 0 bases and 10 bases, with 21 bases remaining between them. The CDR3 totals 16 residues. CDR3 amino acids: CASSEAIVRVGSLAFF. Written as DNA, the CDR3 is TGTGCCAGCAGTGAAGCAATAGTCAGGGTCGGGTCTCTAGCTTTCTTT.

The chain couples TRBV5-6 to TRBJ1-4; 7 bases agree with TRBD1. The germline CDR1 and CDR2 sequences are SGHDT and YYEEEE. This CDR3 is 15 amino acids long. V dropped 1 base and J dropped 8; count of bases not matched to a gene: 8. CDR3: CASSLYGRTGEKLFF. Here the CDR3 DNA reads TGTGCCAGCAGCTTGTACGGTCGGACAGGCGAAAAACTGTTTTTT.

Notes on this clone: In the same sample, other DNA sequences code for this CDR3. The J gene is TRBJ2-7, the V gene TRBV7-2; 7 nucleotides line up with TRBD2. With V trimmed by 0 bases and J by 2 bases, 4 bases remained unmatched. This CDR3 is built from 15 residues. Germline CDR1 is SGHTA and CDR2 is FQGNSA. The DNA of the CDR3 is TGTGCCAGCAGCTTAGCGGCTAGCGGAACCTACGAGCAGTACTTC. Amino acid sequence: CASSLAASGTYEQYF.

The chain carries TRBV2 and TRBJ1-5, with D tentatively TRBD1 (5 bases). The germline V gene encodes CDR1 SNHLY and CDR2 FYNNEI. V lost 3 bases to trimming and J lost 0 bases, with 9 bases between them. The CDR3 consists of 15 residues. Here the CDR3 DNA reads TGTGCCAGCAGTGAGGGGGGGGATAGCAATCAGCCCCAGCATTTT. This translates into CASSEGGDSNQPQHF.

This chain links TRBV5-6 with TRBJ1-5; a possible D gene is TRBD1 (5 bases). Germline assignment: CDR1 SGHDT and CDR2 YYEEEE. The CDR3 consists of 12 residues. Between the trimmed V and J ends, which lost 4 bases and 6 bases, there was a span of 8 bases. This CDR3 reads CASSVGGQPQHF. As DNA, the CDR3 is TGTGCCAGCAGCGTCGGGGGTCAGCCCCAGCATTTT.

The chain recombines TRBV5-1 with TRBJ2-1; 7 bases are shared with TRBD2. CDR3 length: 16 residues. Germline V gene sequence: CDR1 SGHRS, CDR2 YFSETQ. The J segment lost 6 bases and the V segment lost 7 bases, leaving 16 bases of the junction unmatched. CDR3: CASRFQVAGVSNEQFF. CDR3 in DNA: TGCGCCAGCCGGTTTCAGGTGGCGGGAGTGAGCAATGAGCAGTTCTTC.

The genes are TRBV7-2 and TRBJ2-3; perhaps TRBD2 as D (6 bases). Trimming pared 7 bases from V and 3 bases from J, leaving 14 bases between. The germline CDR1 and CDR2 sequences are SGHTA and FQGNSA. There are 14 residues in the CDR3. The CDR3 sequence: CASTTERATDTQYF. The CDR3 DNA reads as TGTGCCAGCACTACGGAGCGGGCGACAGATACGCAGTATTTT.

The chain carries TRBV6-5 and TRBJ2-3, with D perhaps TRBD2 (5 bases). This CDR3 is 13 amino acids long. The germline V gene has CDR1 MNHEY and CDR2 SVGAGI. The V gene lost 2 bases and the J gene lost 8 bases, with 11 bases spanning the gap. Here the CDR3 reads CASSYGEPATQYF. The CDR3 bases are TGTGCCAGCAGTTACGGGGAGCCGGCTACGCAGTATTTT.

This sequence joins TRBV4-3 and TRBJ2-2; 9 nucleotides align to TRBD2. The CDR3 extends over 20 amino acids. The V segment lost 0 bases and the J segment 0 bases; nucleotides outside the gene matches: 11. CDR1 is LGHNA and CDR2 is YSLEER in the germline V gene. CDR3 sequence reads: CASSQDVTSGQTANTGELFF. CDR3 DNA: TGCGCCAGCAGCCAAGACGTAACTAGCGGGCAGACCGCGAACACCGGGGAGCTGTTTTTT.

This clone has more than one count but fewer than ten. The V gene is TRBV27, the J gene TRBJ2-1; 7 positions agree with TRBD1. The CDR3 has 16 residues. Germline V gene data show CDR1 as MNHEY and CDR2 as SMNVEV (reference sequence). Trimming took 2 bases from V and 1 from J; bases not matched to a gene: 5. The CDR3 DNA sequence: TGTGCCAGCAGTTTAGCCGCAGGGGGATCCTACAATGAGCAGTTCTTC. As protein: CASSLAAGGSYNEQFF.

The CDR3 loop is CASSHETSGSRGETQYF. In DNA, the CDR3 is TGCGCCAGCAGCCACGAGACTAGCGGGAGTCGGGGAGAGACCCAGTACTTC. The rearrangement links TRBV4-1 to TRBJ2-5; the match to TRBD2 covers 12 bases. The CDR3 is 17 amino acids. After removal of 3 bases from V and 4 bases from J, the junction contained 9 bases not matched to a gene. Germline assignment: CDR1 MGHRA and CDR2 YSYEKL.

The rearrangement links TRBV5-1 to TRBJ2-1; maybe TRBD2 (6 bases). Trimming stripped 1 base from V and 4 bases from J, with 12 bases between. The CDR3 is 15 amino acids. Germline V gene lookup returns CDR1 SGHRS and CDR2 YFSETQ. CDR3 sequence: CASSLWGTDYNEQFF. In DNA, the CDR3 is TGCGCCAGCAGCTTGTGGGGGACTGATTACAATGAGCAGTTCTTC.

The chain has TRBV7-8 and TRBJ2-7; 12 bases agree with TRBD2. CDR3 length: 18 amino acids. The V segment lost 5 bases and the J segment 0 bases; nucleotides outside the gene matches: 11. The germline gives CDR1 SGHVS, CDR2 FQNEAQ. The DNA of the CDR3 is TGTGCCAGCAGCACCAGGGGGACTAGCGGGTACCGCTCCTACGAGCAGTACTTC. It encodes CASSTRGTSGYRSYEQYF.

This clone has just a few counts. The chain is built from TRBV10-3 and TRBJ1-1; TRBD1 matches at 7 bases. The CDR3 totals 14 residues. Germline V gene data show CDR1 as ENHRY and CDR2 as SYGVKD. The V gene end was trimmed by 8 bases and the J gene end by 4 bases; junction bases not matched to a gene: 10. The DNA of the CDR3 is TGTGCCATCTCCAGGGACAGTAGTGGCACTGAAGCTTTCTTT. Translated: CAISRDSSGTEAFF.

The V and J genes are TRBV19 and TRBJ2-7, with a weak D call TRBD1 (6 bases). V lost 5 bases and J 0 bases, leaving 14 bases between the germline ends. Germline CDR1 is LNHDA and CDR2 is SQIVND (reference sequence). The CDR3 is made up of 15 amino acids. The DNA of the CDR3 is TGTGCCAGTAGTCCTGGGACACACAGCTCCTACGAGCAGTACTTC. It translates to CASSPGTHSSYEQYF.

This clone is a singleton in its sample. As DNA, the CDR3 is TGTGCCAGCAGCGTTTGGACAGGACGTTCACCCCTCCACTTT. Encoded protein: CASSVWTGRSPLHF. The V gene is TRBV5-6, the J gene TRBJ1-6, with TRBD1 identical over 7 bases. The junction had 7 bases not matched to a gene; V was cut back by 4 bases and J by 9 bases. The CDR3 spans 14 residues. CDR1 is SGHDT and CDR2 is YYEEEE in the germline V gene.

V and J are TRBV6-1 and TRBJ2-1, with D tentatively TRBD2 (5 bases). The CDR3 is made up of 15 amino acids. Germline loops: CDR1 MNHNS, CDR2 SASEGT. V lost 7 bases to trimming and J lost 0 bases, with 13 bases between them. CDR3 sequence: CASMGRGPSYNEQFF. CDR3 coding DNA: TGTGCCAGCATGGGTAGAGGGCCCTCCTACAATGAGCAGTTCTTC.

This chain joins TRBV7-2 and TRBJ1-1; no reliable D call. This CDR3 is 17 amino acids long. V dropped 0 bases and J dropped 0 bases, with 14 bases sitting between them. Germline V gives CDR1 SGHTA, CDR2 FQGNSA. CDR3 nucleotide sequence: TGTGCCAGCAGCTTAGCCCCACTGGGCTCCATGAACACTGAAGCTTTCTTT. Amino acid sequence: CASSLAPLGSMNTEAFF.

This clone was recorded only once. The chain carries TRBV19 and TRBJ2-3; 7 bases agree with TRBD2. Germline values: CDR1 LNHDA, CDR2 SQIVND (reference sequence). Trimming took 6 bases from V and 4 from J; bases not matched to a gene: 7. The CDR3 consists of 14 residues. The CDR3 spells CASSQAGWADTQYF. The CDR3 nucleotides read TGTGCCAGTAGCCAAGCGGGGTGGGCAGATACGCAGTATTTT. Full variable domain (outside the CDR3, taken from reference TRBV19 and TRBJ2-3): DGGITQSPKYLFRKEGQNVTLSCEQNLNHDAMYWYRQDPGQGLRLIYYSQIVNDFQKGDIAEGYSVSREKKESFPLTVTSAQKNPTAFYLCASSQAGWADTQYFGPGTRLTVL.

This clone was found once. This chain links TRBV6-5 with TRBJ1-1; D unclear. V was shortened by 7 bases and J by 1 base, with 10 bases between the two germline ends. This CDR3 has 13 amino acids. Germline V gives CDR1 MNHEY, CDR2 SVGAGI. The CDR3 region is CASTQRANTEAFF. CDR3 nucleotide sequence: TGTGCCAGCACCCAAAGAGCGAACACTGAAGCTTTCTTT.

The rearrangement joins TRBV6-1 to TRBJ2-7; D gene unclear. The germline gives CDR1 MNHNS, CDR2 SASEGT. V was trimmed by 5 bases and J by 4 bases, leaving 6 bases between them. The CDR3 has 11 residues. CDR3 DNA: TGTGCCAGCAGTCCAGCGTACGAGCAGTACTTC. It encodes CASSPAYEQYF.